This TCR beta chain was documented in a study of blood T cell repertoires in COVID-19. Study context: There were acute and convalescent COVID-19 samples, and they came from the United States, Italy and Spain. Sample material is recorded as cDNA or gDNA derived from T cells, B-cell-depleted T cells, or PBMCs.

Original analysis: Amplification of reference gene primers provided the estimated nucleated cell counts. The table came from immunoSEQ multiplex PCR; TCRdb's copy has only in-frame clones and leaves some out. The DNA was the basis for D and trimming; V, J and clone size are from that table. This table holds about 34,000 clones, about 92% found once. The receptor was derived from a man at least 80 years old with acute or convalescent COVID-19. Sample: peripheral blood.

The CDR3 loop is CASSSRDRGMNTEAFF. CDR3 DNA: TGCGCCAGCAGCTCCCGGGACAGGGGGATGAACACTGAAGCTTTCTTT. The chain has TRBV5-1 and TRBJ1-1; 11 bases are a match to TRBD1. This CDR3 spans 16 amino acids. Germline V gene sequence: CDR1 SGHRS, CDR2 YFSETQ. The V segment lost 3 bases and the J segment 0 bases; nucleotides outside the gene matches: 4.